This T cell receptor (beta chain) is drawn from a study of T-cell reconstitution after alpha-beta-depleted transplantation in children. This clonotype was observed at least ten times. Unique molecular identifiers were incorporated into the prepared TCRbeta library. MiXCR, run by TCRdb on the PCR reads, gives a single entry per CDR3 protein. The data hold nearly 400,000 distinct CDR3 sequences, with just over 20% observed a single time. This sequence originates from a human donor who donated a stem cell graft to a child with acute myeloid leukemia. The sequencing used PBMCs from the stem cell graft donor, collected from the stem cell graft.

In nucleotides, the CDR3 is TGTGCCAGCAGTTACGAGACCTCGAGCTCCTACGAGCAGTACTTC. Amino acid sequence: CASSYETSSSYEQYF. This sequence joins TRBV6-5 and TRBJ2-7; no clear D. V was cut by 2 bases and J by 0 bases, with 11 bases left in between. This CDR3 has 15 amino acids. The germline CDR1 and CDR2 sequences are MNHEY and SVGAGI.